The entry that follows covers one TCR beta chain sequence. Its antigen has not been determined. The sample holds no much larger clone one base away, and base qualities are not on file. The immunoSEQ Assay, a bias-controlled multiplex PCR, was used to amplify TCRbeta CDR3 regions from genomic DNA. The authors processed their data as follows. Nucleated cell counts per sample were estimated from amplification of reference gene primers within the assay. To quantify the absolute abundance of each unique TCRbeta CDR3 rearrangement, sequence reads were collapsed and filtered. For each sample, productive Simpson clonality was calculated by taking the square root of Simpson's diversity index across productive rearrangements. TCRdb carries this immuneACCESS record with in-frame sequences only. Its versions omit some clonotypes, under half of them owing to an unresolved V gene in the studies checked, with the rest unexplained. V and J calls and clone size come straight from that table; D and trimming were deduced from the DNA. This sample comprises about 50,000 clones, about 91% of them detected only once. The leading ten clones occupy around 6.9% of the sample.

Via the germline V gene (reference sequence), CDR1 is MNHNY and CDR2 SVGAGI. Trimming at the junction amounts to 4 bases on V and 0 bases on J, and the germline ends lie 12 bases apart. Spanning cysteine to phenylalanine, the CDR3 consists of 15 amino acids. Solely the CDR3 DNA is kept, with 45 bases framed from the first base. The collaborating institutions used their own protocols to collect whole blood in K2EDTA tubes. For TCRbeta analysis, collaborators shipped samples in one of three forms: frozen whole blood, isolated PBMCs, or DNA extracted from either of those sample types. This specimen comes from a study of blood T cell repertoires in COVID-19 (dated by TCRdb to the early 2020s). In the study overall: Samples covering the acute and convalescent phases of COVID-19 were provided by collaborators in the United States, Italy and Spain. The material from the prospective study consisted of cDNA or gDNA derived from T cells, B-cell-depleted T cells, or PBMCs. The dataset comprised deeply sampled blood TCRbeta repertoires from subjects exposed to, actively infected with, or recovered from COVID-19. A freely available public database, intended as a resource for researchers studying the immune response to SARS-CoV-2, is where the repertoires were released. The samples were drawn from two sources: the first 160 participants of the ongoing ImmuneRACE study, and over 1,000 subjects contributed by 6 global collaborators. Sample metadata almost always included a de-identified subject ID, COVID-19 status, age in years and sex. Where HLA class I and class II types were available, the types were taken from metadata supplied by the sample provider, not from assay-based typing.

General conclusions and limits of the study: Clinical and demographic metadata were provided uncurated, with the amount varying by source and participant.

Material for sequencing was peripheral blood. This TCR was sampled from a man aged 45-65 years with active COVID-19. The chain joins TRBV6-6 to TRBJ1-1; the D gene remains uncertain. The CDR3 reads as follows: CASSSTFAVNTEAFF. In nucleotides, the sequence is TGTGCCAGCAGTTCCACCTTCGCGGTGAACACTGAAGCTTTCTTT.